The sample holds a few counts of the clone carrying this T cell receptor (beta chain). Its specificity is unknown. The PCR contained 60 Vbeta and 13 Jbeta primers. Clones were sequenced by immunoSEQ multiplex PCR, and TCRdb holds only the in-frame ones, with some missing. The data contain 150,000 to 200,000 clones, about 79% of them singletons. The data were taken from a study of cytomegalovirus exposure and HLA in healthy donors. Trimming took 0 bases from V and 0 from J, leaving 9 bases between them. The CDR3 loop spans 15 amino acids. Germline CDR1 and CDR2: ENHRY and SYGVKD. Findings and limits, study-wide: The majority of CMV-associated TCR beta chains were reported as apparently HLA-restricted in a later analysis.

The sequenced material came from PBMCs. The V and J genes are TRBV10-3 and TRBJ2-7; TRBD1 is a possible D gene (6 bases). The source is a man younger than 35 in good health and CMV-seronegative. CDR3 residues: CAISESAGDSYEQYF. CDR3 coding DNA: TGTGCCATCAGTGAGTCGGCAGGGGACTCCTACGAGCAGTACTTC.